This T cell receptor (beta chain) was profiled in a study of cytotoxic CD8 clonotypes in ibrutinib-treated CLL. Generated by immunoSEQ multiplex PCR, the TCRdb table keeps only in-frame clones and is missing some. This table has approximately 170,000 clones, 88% appearing once. The CDR3 loop spans 11 amino acids. The germline V gene has CDR1 SGHDT and CDR2 YYEEEE. V was trimmed by 4 bases and J by 9 bases, leaving 8 bases between them. The receptor's source is a human donor with chronic lymphocytic leukemia. The sequencing used PBMCs, collected at disease progression, from a patient treated with ibrutinib. V and J are TRBV5-6 and TRBJ1-3; no firm D call. In DNA, the CDR3 is TGTGCCAGCAGCCTAGGTGCCACCATATATTTT. Protein sequence: CASSLGATIYF.